The 3 T cell receptor beta chains in this list originate from one sample, sequenced in a study of T cells of healthy individuals (dated 2018 in TCRdb). Libraries were prepared through 5' RACE. The sequencer listed for this sample is Illumina MiSeq. TCRdb redid the processing of the public reads, applying fastp at Q25 and MiXCR, and retained in-frame beta chains. All rows with the same CDR3 protein become a single entry with the most common DNA and genes. Within this sample are about 57,000 distinct CDR3 sequences, with 15% to 20% of them counted one time only. Approximately 4.6% of the sample lies in the top ten. All receptors come from a human donor in good health.

This clonotype was seen only a few times. This chain uses TRBV5-6 with TRBJ2-5; 9 nucleotides line up with TRBD1. V was clipped by 3 bases and J by 4 bases; unmatched bases: 10. The CDR3 runs 16 residues. The germline V gene encodes CDR1 SGHDT and CDR2 YYEEEE. The CDR3 reads CASSSSGQGLRETQYF. As DNA, the CDR3 is TGTGCCAGCAGCTCCTCAGGACAGGGGCTCCGAGAGACCCAGTACTTC.

This clonotype has a handful of counts. V is TRBV6-2 or TRBV6-3 and J is TRBJ2-7; 8 bases are shared with TRBD2. The junction had 19 bases not matched to a gene; V was cut back by 9 bases and J by 9 bases. CDR1 and CDR2 (germline): MNHEY, SVGEGT. The CDR3 covers 15 residues. CDR3 in DNA: TGTGCCAGTCGAAAAACCGGGACTAGAAGTAGTGTGCAGTACTTC. This encodes CASRKTGTRSSVQYF.

This clonotype has more than one count but fewer than ten. The chain uses TRBV30 and TRBJ2-2; 7 nucleotides align to TRBD2. CDR3 length: 14 residues. The junction had 5 bases not matched to a gene; V was cut back by 2 bases and J by 5 bases. CDR1 GTSNPN and CDR2 SVGIG come from the germline V gene (reference sequence). CDR3 amino acids: CAWSTTSDTGELFF. DNA of the CDR3: TGTGCCTGGAGTACAACTAGCGATACCGGGGAGCTGTTTTTT.